This TCR beta chain is drawn from a study of cytomegalovirus exposure and HLA in healthy donors. Regarding the study as a whole: The classifier reportedly diagnosed cytomegalovirus status with high specificity and sensitivity.

Data came from immunoSEQ multiplex PCR; TCRdb stores just in-frame clones and leaves some out. Of 260,000 or so clones detected, 80% to 90% appear once; the ten largest clones hold less than 3%. With respect to this clone: Its cognate antigen is unknown.

With V trimmed by 3 bases and J by 5 bases, 8 bases remained unmatched. This CDR3 has 15 amino acids. Germline V gives CDR1 KGHSH, CDR2 LQKENI. This chain links TRBV18 with TRBJ2-5; 8 bases fit TRBD1. Sequenced: PBMCs. This clonotype was sampled from a man aged 18 to 29 in good health and CMV-seronegative. In nucleotides, the CDR3 is TGTGCCAGCTCACCCCCCGGACAGGGTGGCGAGACCCAGTACTTC. This gives the protein CASSPPGQGGETQYF.